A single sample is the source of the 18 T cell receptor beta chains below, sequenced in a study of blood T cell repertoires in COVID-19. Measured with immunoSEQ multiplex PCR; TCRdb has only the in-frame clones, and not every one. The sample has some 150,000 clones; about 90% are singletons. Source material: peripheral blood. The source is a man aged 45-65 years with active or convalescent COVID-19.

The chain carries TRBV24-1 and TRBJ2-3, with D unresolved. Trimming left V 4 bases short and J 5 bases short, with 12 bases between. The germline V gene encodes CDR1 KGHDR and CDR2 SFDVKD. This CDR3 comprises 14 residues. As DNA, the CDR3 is TGTGCCACCAGTGACCGAGCGTATAGAGATACGCAGTATTTT. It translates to CATSDRAYRDTQYF.

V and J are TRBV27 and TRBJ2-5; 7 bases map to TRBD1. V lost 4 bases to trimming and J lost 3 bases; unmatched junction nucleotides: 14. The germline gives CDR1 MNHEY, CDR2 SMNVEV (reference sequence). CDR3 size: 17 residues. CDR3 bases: TGTGCCAGCAGTTCAAATACAGGGGCGCGGGTAAAAGAGACCCAGTACTTC. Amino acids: CASSSNTGARVKETQYF.

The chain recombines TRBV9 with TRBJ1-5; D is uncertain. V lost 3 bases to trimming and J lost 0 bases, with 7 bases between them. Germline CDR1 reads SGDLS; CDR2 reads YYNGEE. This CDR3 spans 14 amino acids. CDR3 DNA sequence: TGTGCCAGCAGCGCCCACAGTAGCAATCAGCCCCAGCATTTT. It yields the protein CASSAHSSNQPQHF.

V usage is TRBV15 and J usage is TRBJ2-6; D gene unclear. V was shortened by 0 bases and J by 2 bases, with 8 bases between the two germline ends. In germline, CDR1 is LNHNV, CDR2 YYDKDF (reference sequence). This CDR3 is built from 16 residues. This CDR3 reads CATSRDDVAGANVLTF. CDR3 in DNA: TGTGCCACCAGCAGAGATGATGTAGCTGGGGCCAACGTCCTGACTTTC.

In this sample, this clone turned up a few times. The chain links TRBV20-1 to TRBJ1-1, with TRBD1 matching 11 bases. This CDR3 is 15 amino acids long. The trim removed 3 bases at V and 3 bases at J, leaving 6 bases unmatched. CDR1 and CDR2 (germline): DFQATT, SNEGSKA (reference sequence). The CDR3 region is CSASPRTGGYTEAFF. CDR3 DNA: TGCAGTGCTAGTCCGCGGACAGGGGGCTACACTGAAGCTTTCTTT.

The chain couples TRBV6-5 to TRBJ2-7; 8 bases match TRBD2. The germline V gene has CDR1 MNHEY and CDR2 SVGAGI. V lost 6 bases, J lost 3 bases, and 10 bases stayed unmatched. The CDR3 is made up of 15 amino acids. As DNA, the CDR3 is TGTGCCAGCAGGTCGGGGCAGAGCGGGAGCTACGAGCAGTACTTC. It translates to CASRSGQSGSYEQYF.

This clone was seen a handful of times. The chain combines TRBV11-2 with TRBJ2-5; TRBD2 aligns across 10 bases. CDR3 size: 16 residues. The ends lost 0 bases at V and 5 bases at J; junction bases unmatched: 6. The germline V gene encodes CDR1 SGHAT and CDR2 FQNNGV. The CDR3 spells CASSLESGRGGETQYF. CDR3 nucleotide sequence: TGTGCCAGCAGCTTAGAGAGCGGGAGGGGAGGGGAGACCCAGTACTTC.

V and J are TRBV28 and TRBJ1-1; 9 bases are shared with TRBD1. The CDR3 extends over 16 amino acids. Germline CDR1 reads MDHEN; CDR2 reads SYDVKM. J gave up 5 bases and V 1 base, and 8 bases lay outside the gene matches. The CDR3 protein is CASSLSGTGLVTEAFF. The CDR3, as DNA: TGTGCCAGCAGTTTATCCGGGACAGGGCTGGTGACTGAAGCTTTCTTT.

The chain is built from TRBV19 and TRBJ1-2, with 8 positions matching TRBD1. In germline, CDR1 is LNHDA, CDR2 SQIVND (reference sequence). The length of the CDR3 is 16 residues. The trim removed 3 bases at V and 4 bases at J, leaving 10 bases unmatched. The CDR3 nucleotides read TGTGCCAGTAGTATTGATCCGGGACAGGCCTCCTATGGCTACACCTTC. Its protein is CASSIDPGQASYGYTF.

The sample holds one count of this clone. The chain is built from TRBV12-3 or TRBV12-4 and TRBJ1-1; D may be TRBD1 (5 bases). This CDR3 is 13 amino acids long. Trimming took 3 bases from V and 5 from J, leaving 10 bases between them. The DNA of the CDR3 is TGTGCCAGCAGTTTTGCGGGGCGAACTGAAGCTTTCTTT. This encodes CASSFAGRTEAFF.

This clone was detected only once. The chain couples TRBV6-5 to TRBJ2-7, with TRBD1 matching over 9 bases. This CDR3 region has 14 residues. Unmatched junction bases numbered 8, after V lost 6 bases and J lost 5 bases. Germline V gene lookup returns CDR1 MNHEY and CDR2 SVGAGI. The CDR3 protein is CASRKTGQGNEQYF. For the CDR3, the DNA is TGTGCCAGCAGAAAAACGGGACAGGGTAACGAGCAGTACTTC.

The CDR3 nucleotides are TGTGCCAGCAGCGTTCGCGGGAGCTCCTACGAGCAGTACTTC. Protein: CASSVRGSSYEQYF. The J gene is TRBJ2-7, the V gene TRBV7-9, with TRBD2 identical over 7 bases. V was pared by 5 bases and J by 0 bases, with 4 bases of the junction left unmatched. Germline CDR1 and CDR2: SEHNR and FQNEAQ (reference sequence). The CDR3 sequence is 14 residues long.

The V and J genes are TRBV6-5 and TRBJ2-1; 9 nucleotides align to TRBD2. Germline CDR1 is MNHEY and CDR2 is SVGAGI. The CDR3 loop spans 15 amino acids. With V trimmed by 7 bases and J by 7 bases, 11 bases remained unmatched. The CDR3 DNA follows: TGTGCCAGCACCAGGAGTAGCGGGAGAGGGAATGAGCAGTTCTTC. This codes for CASTRSSGRGNEQFF.

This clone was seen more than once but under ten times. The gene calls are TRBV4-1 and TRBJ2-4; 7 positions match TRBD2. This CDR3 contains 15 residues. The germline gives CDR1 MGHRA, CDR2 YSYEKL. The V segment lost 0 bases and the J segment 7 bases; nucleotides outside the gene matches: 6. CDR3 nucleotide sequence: TGCGCCAGCAGCCAAGATGGGAGGGCGGGGAACATTCAGTACTTC. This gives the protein CASSQDGRAGNIQYF.

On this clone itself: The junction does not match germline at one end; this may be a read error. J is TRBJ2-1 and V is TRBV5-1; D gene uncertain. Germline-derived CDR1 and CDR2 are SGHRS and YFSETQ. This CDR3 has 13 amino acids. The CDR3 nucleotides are TGCGCCAGCAGCTTGGTGGGTTACAGTGAGCAGTTCTTC. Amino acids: CASSLVGYSEQFF.

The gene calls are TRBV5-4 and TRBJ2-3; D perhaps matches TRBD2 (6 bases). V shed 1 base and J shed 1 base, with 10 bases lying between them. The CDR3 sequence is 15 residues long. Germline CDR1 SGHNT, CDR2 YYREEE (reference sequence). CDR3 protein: CASSLRASGTDTQYF. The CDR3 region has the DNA TGTGCCAGCAGCTTGCGAGCTAGCGGCACAGATACGCAGTATTTT. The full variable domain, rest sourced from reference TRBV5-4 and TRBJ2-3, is ETGVTQSPTHLIKTRGQQVTLRCSSQSGHNTVSWYQQALGQGPQFIFQYYREEENGRGNFPPRFSGLQFPNYSSELNVNALELDDSALYLCASSLRASGTDTQYFGPGTRLTVL.

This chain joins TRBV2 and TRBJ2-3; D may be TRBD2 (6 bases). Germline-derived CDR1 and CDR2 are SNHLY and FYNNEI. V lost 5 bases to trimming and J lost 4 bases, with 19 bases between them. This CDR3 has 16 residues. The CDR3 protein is CASSKNSGLPADTQYF. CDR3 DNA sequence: TGTGCCAGCAGTAAAAATAGCGGCTTACCGGCAGATACGCAGTATTTT.

The CDR3 loop is CASSFIQGAISHSGEQYF. Written as DNA, the CDR3 is TGTGCCAGCAGTTTCATTCAGGGGGCGATTTCTCACTCAGGCGAGCAGTACTTC. The chain is built from TRBV28 and TRBJ2-7, with TRBD1 identical over 8 bases. Germline values: CDR1 MDHEN, CDR2 SYDVKM. V shed 3 bases and J 6 bases; nucleotides not matched to a gene: 19. This CDR3 is 18 amino acids long.